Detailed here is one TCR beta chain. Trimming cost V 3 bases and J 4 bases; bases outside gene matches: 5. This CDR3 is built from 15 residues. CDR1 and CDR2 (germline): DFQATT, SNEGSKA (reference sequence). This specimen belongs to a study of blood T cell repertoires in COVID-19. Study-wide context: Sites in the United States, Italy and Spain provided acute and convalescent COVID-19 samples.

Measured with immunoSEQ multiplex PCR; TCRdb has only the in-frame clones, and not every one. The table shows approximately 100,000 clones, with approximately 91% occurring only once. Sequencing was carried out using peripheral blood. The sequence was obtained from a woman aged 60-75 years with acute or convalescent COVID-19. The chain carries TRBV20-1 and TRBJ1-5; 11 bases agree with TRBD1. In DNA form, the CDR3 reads TGCAGTGCTAGTTTAGGGACAGGGGGAAATCAGCCCCAGCATTTT. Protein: CSASLGTGGNQPQHF.